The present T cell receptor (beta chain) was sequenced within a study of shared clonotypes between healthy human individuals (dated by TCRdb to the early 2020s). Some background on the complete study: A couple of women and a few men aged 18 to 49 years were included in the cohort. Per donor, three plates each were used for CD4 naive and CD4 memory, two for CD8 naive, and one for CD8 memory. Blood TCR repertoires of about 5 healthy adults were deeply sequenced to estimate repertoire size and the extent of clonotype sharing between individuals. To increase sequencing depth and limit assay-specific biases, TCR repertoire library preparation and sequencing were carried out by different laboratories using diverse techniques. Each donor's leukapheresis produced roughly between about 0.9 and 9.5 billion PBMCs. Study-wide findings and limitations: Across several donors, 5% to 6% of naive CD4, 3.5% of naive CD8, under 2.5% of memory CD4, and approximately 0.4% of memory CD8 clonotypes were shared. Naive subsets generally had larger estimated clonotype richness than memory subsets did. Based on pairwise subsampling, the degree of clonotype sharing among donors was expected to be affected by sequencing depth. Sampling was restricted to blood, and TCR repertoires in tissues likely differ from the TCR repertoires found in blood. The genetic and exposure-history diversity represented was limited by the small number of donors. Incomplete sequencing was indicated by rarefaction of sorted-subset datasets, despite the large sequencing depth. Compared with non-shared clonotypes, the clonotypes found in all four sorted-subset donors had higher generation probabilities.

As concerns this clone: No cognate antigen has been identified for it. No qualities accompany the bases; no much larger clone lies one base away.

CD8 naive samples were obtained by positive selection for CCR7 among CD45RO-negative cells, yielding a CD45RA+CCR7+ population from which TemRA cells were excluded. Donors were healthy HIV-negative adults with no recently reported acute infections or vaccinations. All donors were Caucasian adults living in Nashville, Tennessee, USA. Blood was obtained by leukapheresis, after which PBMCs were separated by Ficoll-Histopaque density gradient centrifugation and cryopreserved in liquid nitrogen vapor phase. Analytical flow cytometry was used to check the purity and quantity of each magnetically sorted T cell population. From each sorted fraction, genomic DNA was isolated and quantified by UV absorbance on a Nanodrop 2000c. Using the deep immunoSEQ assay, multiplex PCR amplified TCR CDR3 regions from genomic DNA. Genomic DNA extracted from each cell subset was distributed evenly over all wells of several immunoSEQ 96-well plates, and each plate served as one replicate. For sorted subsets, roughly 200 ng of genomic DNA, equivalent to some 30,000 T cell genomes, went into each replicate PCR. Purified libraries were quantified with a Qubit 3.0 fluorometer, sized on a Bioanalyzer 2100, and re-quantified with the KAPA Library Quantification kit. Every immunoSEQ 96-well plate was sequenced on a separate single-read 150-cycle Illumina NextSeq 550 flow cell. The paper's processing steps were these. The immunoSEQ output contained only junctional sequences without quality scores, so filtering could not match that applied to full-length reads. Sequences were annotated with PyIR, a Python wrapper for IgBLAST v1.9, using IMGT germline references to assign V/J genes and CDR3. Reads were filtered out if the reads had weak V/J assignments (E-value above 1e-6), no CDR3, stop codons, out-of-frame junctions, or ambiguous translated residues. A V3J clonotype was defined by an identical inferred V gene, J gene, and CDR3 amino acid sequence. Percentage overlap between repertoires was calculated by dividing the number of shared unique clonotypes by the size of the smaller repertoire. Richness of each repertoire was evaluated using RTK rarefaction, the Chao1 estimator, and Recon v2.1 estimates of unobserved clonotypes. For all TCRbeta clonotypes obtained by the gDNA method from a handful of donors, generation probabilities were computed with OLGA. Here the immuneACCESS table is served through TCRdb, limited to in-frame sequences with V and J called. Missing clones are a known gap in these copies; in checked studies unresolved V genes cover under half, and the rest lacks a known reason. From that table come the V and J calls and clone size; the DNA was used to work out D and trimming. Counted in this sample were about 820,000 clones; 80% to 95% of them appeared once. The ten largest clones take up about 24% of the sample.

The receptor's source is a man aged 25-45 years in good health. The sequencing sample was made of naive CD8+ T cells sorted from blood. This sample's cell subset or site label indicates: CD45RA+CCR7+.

The CDR3 is CASSPTHPSSYEQYF. In nucleotide form, the sequence is TGCGCCAGCAGCCCGACCCACCCGAGCTCCTACGAGCAGTACTTC. The chain is made from TRBV4-1 and TRBJ2-7, with no confident D gene call. The CDR3 has 15 amino acids, counting the end cysteine and phenylalanine. Only the CDR3 DNA is retained, 45 bases long and in frame from the first base. The germline V gene supplies CDR1 MGHRA and CDR2 YSYEKL. Trimming at the junction amounts to 4 bases on V and 0 bases on J, and the germline ends lie 13 bases apart.